This T cell receptor beta chain was obtained from a study of blood T cell repertoires in COVID-19. Study summary: COVID-19 samples from acute and convalescent phases originated in the United States, Italy and Spain. PBMCs, B-cell-depleted T cells, or T cells provided the cDNA or gDNA that made up the material.

Per the original data handling: Reference gene primer amplification yielded estimated nucleated cell counts. TCRdb's copy holds only in-frame clones and misses some; the assay was immunoSEQ multiplex PCR. The DNA was the basis for D and trimming; V, J and clone size are from that table. The sample has about 150,000 clones; approximately 85% are singletons. In Seattle, patients joined the study during active infection and were tracked longitudinally. V dropped 6 bases and J dropped 6; count of bases not matched to a gene: 9. The CDR3 is 16 residues long. Germline CDR1 reads MNHNY; CDR2 reads SVGAGI (reference sequence).

The sequence was obtained from a man in his fifties or sixties with COVID-19, enrolled during active disease. Sequenced material: peripheral blood. The chain recombines TRBV6-6 with TRBJ2-3; 13 bases are a match to TRBD2. The CDR3 region is CASRTYPGLAGDTQYF. The CDR3 DNA reads TGTGCCAGCAGAACATACCCGGGACTAGCGGGGGATACGCAGTATTTT.